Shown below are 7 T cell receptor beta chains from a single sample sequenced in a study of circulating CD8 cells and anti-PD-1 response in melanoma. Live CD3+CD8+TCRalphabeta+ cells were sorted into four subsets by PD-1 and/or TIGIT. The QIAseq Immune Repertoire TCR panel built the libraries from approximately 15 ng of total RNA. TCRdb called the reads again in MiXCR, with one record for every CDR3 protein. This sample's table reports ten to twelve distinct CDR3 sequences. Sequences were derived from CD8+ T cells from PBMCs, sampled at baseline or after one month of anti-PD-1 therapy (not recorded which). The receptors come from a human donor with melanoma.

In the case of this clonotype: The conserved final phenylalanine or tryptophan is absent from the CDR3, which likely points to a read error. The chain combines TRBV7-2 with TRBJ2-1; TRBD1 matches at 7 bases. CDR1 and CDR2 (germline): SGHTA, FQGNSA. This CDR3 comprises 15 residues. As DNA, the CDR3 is TGTGCCAGCAGCTTATCATACAGGGGTTACAAAGAGCAGTTCTCC. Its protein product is CASSLSYRGYKEQFS.

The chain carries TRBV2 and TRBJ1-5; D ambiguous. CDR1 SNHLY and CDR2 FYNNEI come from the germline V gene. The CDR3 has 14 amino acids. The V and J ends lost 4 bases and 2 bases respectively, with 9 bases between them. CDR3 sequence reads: CASSGVWGNQPQHF. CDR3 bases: TGTGCCAGCAGTGGGGTTTGGGGCAATCAGCCCCAGCATTTT. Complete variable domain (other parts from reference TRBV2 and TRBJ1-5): EPEVTQTPSHQVTQMGQEVILRCVPISNHLYFYWYRQILGQKVEFLVSFYNNEISEKSEIFDDQFSVERPDGSNFTLKIRSTKLEDSAMYFCASSGVWGNQPQHFGDGTRLSIL.

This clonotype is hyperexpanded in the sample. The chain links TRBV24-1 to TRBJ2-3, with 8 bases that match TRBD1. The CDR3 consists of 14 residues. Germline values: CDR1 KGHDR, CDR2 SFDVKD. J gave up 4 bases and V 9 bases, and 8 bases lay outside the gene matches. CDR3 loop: CATPQGAKPDTQYF. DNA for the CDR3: TGTGCCACCCCGCAGGGGGCTAAACCAGATACGCAGTATTTT.

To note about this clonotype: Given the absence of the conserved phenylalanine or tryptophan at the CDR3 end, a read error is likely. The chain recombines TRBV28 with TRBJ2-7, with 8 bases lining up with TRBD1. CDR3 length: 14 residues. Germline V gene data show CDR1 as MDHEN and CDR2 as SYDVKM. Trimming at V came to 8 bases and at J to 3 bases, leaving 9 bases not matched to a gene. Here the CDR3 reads CASAFGQGNYEQYL. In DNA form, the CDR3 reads TGTGCCAGCGCTTTCGGACAGGGCAACTACGAGCAGTACTTA.

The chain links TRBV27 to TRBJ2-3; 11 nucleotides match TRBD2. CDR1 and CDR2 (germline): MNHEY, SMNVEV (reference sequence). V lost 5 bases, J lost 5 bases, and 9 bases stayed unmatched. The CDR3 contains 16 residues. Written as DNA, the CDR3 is TGTGCCAGCAGTCAACGGACTAGCGGGTTGCTAGATACGCAGTATTTT. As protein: CASSQRTSGLLDTQYF.

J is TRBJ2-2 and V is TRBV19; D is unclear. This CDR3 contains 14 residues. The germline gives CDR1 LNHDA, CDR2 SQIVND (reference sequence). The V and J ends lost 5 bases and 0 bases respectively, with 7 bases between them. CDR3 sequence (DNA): TGTGCCAGTAGTTGGGGTCCGAACACCGGGGAGCTGTTTTTT. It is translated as CASSWGPNTGELFF.

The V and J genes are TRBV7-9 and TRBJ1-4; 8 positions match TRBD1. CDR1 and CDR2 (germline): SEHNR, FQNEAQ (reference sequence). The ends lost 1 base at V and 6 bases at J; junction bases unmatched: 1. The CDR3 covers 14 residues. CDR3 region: CASSLEDRDEKLFF. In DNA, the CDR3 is TGTGCCAGCAGCTTAGAGGACAGGGATGAAAAACTGTTTTTT.